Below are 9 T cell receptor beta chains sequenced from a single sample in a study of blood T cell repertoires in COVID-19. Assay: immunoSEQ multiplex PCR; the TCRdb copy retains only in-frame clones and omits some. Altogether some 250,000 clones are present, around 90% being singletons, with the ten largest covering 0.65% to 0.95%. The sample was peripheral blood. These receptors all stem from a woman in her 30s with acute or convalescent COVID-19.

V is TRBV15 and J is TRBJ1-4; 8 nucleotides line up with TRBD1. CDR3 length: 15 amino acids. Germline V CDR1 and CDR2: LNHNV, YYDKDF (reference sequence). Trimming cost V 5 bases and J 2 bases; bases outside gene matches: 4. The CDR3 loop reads CATSGRTGTNEKLFF. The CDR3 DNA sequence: TGTGCCACCAGCGGCAGGACAGGGACTAATGAAAAACTGTTTTTT.

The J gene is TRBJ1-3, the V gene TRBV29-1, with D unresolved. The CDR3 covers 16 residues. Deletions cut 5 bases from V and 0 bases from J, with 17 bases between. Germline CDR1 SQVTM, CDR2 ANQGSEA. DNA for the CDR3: TGCAGCGTTTCTTTGGCCGATGCCGCCTCTGGAAACACCATATATTTT. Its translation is CSVSLADAASGNTIYF.

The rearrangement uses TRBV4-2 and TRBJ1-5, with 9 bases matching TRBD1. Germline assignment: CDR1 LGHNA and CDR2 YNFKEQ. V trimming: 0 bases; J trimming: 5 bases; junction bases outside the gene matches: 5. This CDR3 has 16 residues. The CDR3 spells CASSQESGQGYQPQHF. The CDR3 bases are TGTGCCAGCAGCCAAGAGTCAGGACAGGGGTATCAGCCCCAGCATTTT.

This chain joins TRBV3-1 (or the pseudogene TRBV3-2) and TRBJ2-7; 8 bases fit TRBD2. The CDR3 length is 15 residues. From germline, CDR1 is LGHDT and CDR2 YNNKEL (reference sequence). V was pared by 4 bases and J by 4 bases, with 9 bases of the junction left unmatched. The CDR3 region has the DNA TGTGCCAGCAGCCTATACAGCGGGAGCCAGTACGAGCAGTACTTC. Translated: CASSLYSGSQYEQYF.

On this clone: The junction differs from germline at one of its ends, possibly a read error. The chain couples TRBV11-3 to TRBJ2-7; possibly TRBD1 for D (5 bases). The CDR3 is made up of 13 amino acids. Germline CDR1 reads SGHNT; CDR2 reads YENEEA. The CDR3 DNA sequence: TGTGCCAGCAGCCTAGACAGTTCCTACGAGCAGTACTTC. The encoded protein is CASSLDSSYEQYF. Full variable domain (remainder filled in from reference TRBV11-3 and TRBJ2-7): EAGVVQSPRYKIIEKKQPVAFWCNPISGHNTLYWYLQNLGQGPELLIRYENEEAVDDSQLPKDRFSAERLKGVDSTLKIQPAELGDSAVYLCASSLDSSYEQYFGPGTRLTVT.

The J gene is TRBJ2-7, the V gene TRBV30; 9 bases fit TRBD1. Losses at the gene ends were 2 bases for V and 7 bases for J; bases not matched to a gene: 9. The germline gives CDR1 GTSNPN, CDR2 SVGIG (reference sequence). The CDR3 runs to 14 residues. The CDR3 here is CAWSMGTGTPEQYF. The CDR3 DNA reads TGTGCCTGGAGTATGGGGACAGGGACTCCTGAGCAGTACTTC.

The CDR3 protein is CASSQIPGEETQYF. For the CDR3, the DNA is TGTGCCAGCAGCCAAATTCCAGGGGAAGAGACCCAGTACTTC. The V and J genes are TRBV3-1 (or the pseudogene TRBV3-2) and TRBJ2-5; D might be TRBD1 (6 bases). Trimming shortened V by 2 bases and J by 3 bases, and 10 bases separated the two germline ends. In germline, CDR1 is LGHDT, CDR2 YNNKEL (reference sequence). CDR3 size: 14 residues.

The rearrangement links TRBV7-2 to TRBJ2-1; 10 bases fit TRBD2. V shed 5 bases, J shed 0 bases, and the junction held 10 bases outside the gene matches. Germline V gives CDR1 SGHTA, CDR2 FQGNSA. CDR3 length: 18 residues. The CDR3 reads CASSQRTSGLSSYNEQFF. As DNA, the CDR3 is TGTGCCAGCAGCCAGCGGACTAGCGGTTTGAGCTCCTACAATGAGCAGTTCTTC. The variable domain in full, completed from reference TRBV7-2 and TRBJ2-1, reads GAGVSQSPSNKVTEKGKDVELRCDPISGHTALYWYRQSLGQGLEFLIYFQGNSAPDKSGLPSDRFSAERTGGSVSTLTIQRTQQEDSAVYLCASSQRTSGLSSYNEQFFGPGTRLTVL.

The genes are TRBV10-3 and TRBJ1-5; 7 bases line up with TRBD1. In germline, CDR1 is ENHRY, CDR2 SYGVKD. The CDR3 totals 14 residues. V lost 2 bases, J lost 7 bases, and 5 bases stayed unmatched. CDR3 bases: TGTGCCATCAGTGAGGTTAGGGGGCAGCAGCCCCAGCATTTT. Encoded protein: CAISEVRGQQPQHF.